The 24 T cell receptor beta chains below were found in one sample sequenced in a study of blood T cell repertoires in COVID-19. The protocol was immunoSEQ multiplex PCR, while the TCRdb copy is restricted to in-frame clones and leaves out a portion. The sample has 250,000 to 300,000 clones, roughly nine tenths seen once. Source material: peripheral blood. The receptors derive from a woman between 25 and 40 years old with COVID-19, enrolled during active disease.

This chain connects TRBV5-5 to TRBJ1-5, with TRBD1 as a possible D gene (5 bases). This CDR3 is built from 15 residues. The V gene lost 0 bases and the J gene lost 6 bases, with 13 bases spanning the gap. Germline V gene lookup returns CDR1 SGHKS and CDR2 YYEKEE (reference sequence). The CDR3 loop reads CASSLVEAGVQPQHF. In DNA form, the CDR3 reads TGTGCCAGCAGCTTGGTGGAAGCGGGGGTTCAGCCCCAGCATTTT. Supplemented by reference TRBV5-5 and TRBJ1-5, the full variable domain reads DAGVTQSPTHLIKTRGQQVTLRCSPISGHKSVSWYQQVLGQGPQFIFQYYEKEERGRGNFPDRFSARQFPNYSSELNVNALLLGDSALYLCASSLVEAGVQPQHFGDGTRLSIL.

V usage is TRBV3-1 (or the pseudogene TRBV3-2) and J usage is TRBJ2-2; the D gene is possibly TRBD1 (8 bases). The germline gives CDR1 LGHDT, CDR2 YNNKEL (reference sequence). This CDR3 region has 17 residues. V was pared by 0 bases and J by 6 bases, with 17 bases between. CDR3 in DNA: TGTGCCAGCAGCCAAGACCGGGGGGACAGGCGCGCCGGGGAGCTGTTTTTT. Its protein is CASSQDRGDRRAGELFF.

DNA of the CDR3: TGCGCCAGCAACCCAGGAGGGACCTACAATGAGCAGTTCTTC. Protein: CASNPGGTYNEQFF. The chain carries TRBV5-1 and TRBJ2-1, with a weak D call TRBD2 (6 bases). CDR3 length equals 14 residues. Per germline, CDR1 SGHRS and CDR2 YFSETQ. The ends were cut back, 6 bases at V and 2 bases at J, with 12 bases in the middle.

This chain links TRBV2 with TRBJ2-3; unclear D gene. Germline CDR1 and CDR2: SNHLY and FYNNEI. CDR3 length: 13 residues. Trimming took off 10 bases at V and 2 bases at J, with 13 bases between the two ends. This CDR3 is CATRPGVTDTQYF. In nucleotides, the CDR3 is TGTGCCACAAGACCAGGTGTCACAGATACGCAGTATTTT.

V usage is TRBV13 and J usage is TRBJ1-2, with D possibly being TRBD1 (5 bases). V dropped 2 bases and J dropped 4 bases, with 14 bases sitting between them. This CDR3 spans 15 amino acids. Germline CDR1 and CDR2: PRHDT and FYEKMQ (reference sequence). The DNA for the CDR3 is TGTGCCAGCAGCTTACGGCAGGGTCTCGTCTATGGCTACACCTTC. Translated, it gives CASSLRQGLVYGYTF.

V is TRBV7-9 and J is TRBJ2-7, with D tentatively TRBD1 (6 bases). The germline V gene has CDR1 SEHNR and CDR2 FQNEAQ (reference sequence). Trimming took 7 bases from V and 0 from J, leaving 16 bases between them. The CDR3 has 15 amino acids. DNA for the CDR3: TGTGCCAGCAAAATCGGGACACTCAGCTCCTACGAGCAGTACTTC. Translating gives CASKIGTLSSYEQYF.

This rearrangement joins TRBV9 to TRBJ1-1; no reliable D call. The CDR3 is made up of 12 amino acids. Trimming cost V 0 bases and J 10 bases, with 10 bases left between them. CDR1 and CDR2 (germline): SGDLS, YYNGEE. The chain's CDR3 is CASSVDAGVAFF. CDR3 bases: TGTGCCAGCAGCGTAGATGCAGGTGTAGCTTTCTTT.

As for this clone: The junction does not match germline at one end; this may be a read error. The V and J genes are TRBV19 and TRBJ2-5; 7 bases map to TRBD2. The germline V gene encodes CDR1 LNHDA and CDR2 SQIVND (reference sequence). CDR3 size: 11 residues. CDR3 nucleotides: TGTGCCAGTAAGGGAGGACTAGAGGTTAACTTC. It is translated as CASKGGLEVNF.

This clone has a single count. The chain employs TRBV5-5 and TRBJ2-5, with 12 bases aligning to TRBD2. V lost 2 bases and J lost 2; bases outside the gene matches: 7. Germline assignment: CDR1 SGHKS and CDR2 YYEKEE (reference sequence). The CDR3 runs to 17 residues. In DNA, the CDR3 is TGTGCCAGCAGCTTTGGGCTAGCGGGGGGGCCGCAAGAGACCCAGTACTTC. Its translation is CASSFGLAGGPQETQYF.

The CDR3 DNA reads as TGTGCCAGCAGCATTGGGCCCGGGAGGAATTCACCCCTCCACTTT. Protein sequence: CASSIGPGRNSPLHF. The rearrangement uses TRBV11-2 and TRBJ1-6, with D hard to call. The V end was cut by 5 bases, the J end by 7 bases, with 15 bases between. The CDR3 extends over 15 amino acids. Germline values: CDR1 SGHAT, CDR2 FQNNGV.

This clone was recorded a few times. This chain connects TRBV5-6 to TRBJ2-7, with 11 bases fitting TRBD1. Germline assignment: CDR1 SGHDT and CDR2 YYEEEE. The CDR3 runs 14 residues. The J segment lost 3 bases and the V segment lost 5 bases, leaving 4 bases of the junction unmatched. The CDR3 region is CASSSGQGDYEQYF. CDR3 coding DNA: TGTGCCAGCAGTTCGGGACAGGGGGACTACGAGCAGTACTTC.

This clone was recorded once. The rearrangement links TRBV24-1 to TRBJ2-5; maybe TRBD1 (6 bases). CDR3 length: 15 amino acids. V lost 3 bases and J 5 bases, leaving 15 bases between the germline ends. Germline CDR1 reads KGHDR; CDR2 reads SFDVKD. For the CDR3, the DNA is TGTGCCACCAGTGATAGCAGGGGAAGAGGGGAGACCCAGTACTTC. The encoded protein is CATSDSRGRGETQYF.

With regard to this clone: The sample contains more than one DNA sequence encoding this CDR3. V and J are TRBV25-1 and TRBJ2-7, with D possibly being TRBD2 (5 bases). There are 12 residues in the CDR3. The V gene lost 6 bases and the J gene lost 0 bases, with 6 bases spanning the gap. Per the germline V gene, CDR1 is MGHDK and CDR2 is SYGVNS. The chain's CDR3 is CASRGSSYEQYF. In nucleotides, the CDR3 is TGTGCCAGCAGGGGGAGCTCCTACGAGCAGTACTTC.

The rearrangement joins TRBV25-1 to TRBJ1-6; TRBD1 might be the D (6 bases). The CDR3 runs 15 residues. CDR1 MGHDK and CDR2 SYGVNS come from the germline V gene. V dropped 2 bases and J dropped 9 bases, with 14 bases sitting between them. CDR3 sequence: CASSEGGPRGSPLHF. CDR3 bases: TGTGCCAGCAGTGAAGGTGGTCCCAGGGGTTCACCCCTCCACTTT.

This chain joins TRBV3-1 (or the pseudogene TRBV3-2) and TRBJ1-2; 9 positions match TRBD1. V dropped 5 bases and J dropped 7; count of bases not matched to a gene: 8. This CDR3 is 14 amino acids long. Germline assignment: CDR1 LGHDT and CDR2 YNNKEL (reference sequence). Here the CDR3 reads CASSALQGASGYTF. CDR3 coding DNA: TGTGCCAGCAGCGCTTTACAGGGGGCCTCTGGCTACACCTTC.

The chain links TRBV21-1 to TRBJ1-1; the table gives TRBD1 as D, unverified against the DNA. TRBV21-1 is classified as a pseudogene. The CDR3 totals 11 residues. The CDR3 DNA is TGCGAAAGGCAGGGTTCCACTGAAGCTTTCTTT. Amino acid sequence: CERQGSTEAFF.

About this clone: One base away lies a much larger clone, so this may be a sequencing read error. The J gene is TRBJ2-1, the V gene TRBV5-4; 12 bases map to TRBD2. This CDR3 spans 15 amino acids. With V trimmed by 1 base and J by 4 bases, 0 bases remained unmatched. Germline CDR1 SGHNT, CDR2 YYREEE (reference sequence). CDR3 amino acids: CASSLTSGGYNEQFF. DNA of the CDR3: TGTGCCAGCAGCTTGACTAGCGGGGGGTACAATGAGCAGTTCTTC.

This sequence joins TRBV11-2 and TRBJ1-3; tentatively, D is TRBD1 (5 bases). CDR1 SGHAT and CDR2 FQNNGV come from the germline V gene. The V end was cut by 4 bases, the J end by 4 bases, with 17 bases between. The CDR3 loop spans 16 amino acids. In nucleotides, the CDR3 is TGTGCCAGCAGCTCTCCCCCTGGGGGGGTGGGAAACACCATATATTTT. This translates into CASSSPPGGVGNTIYF.

Points on this clone: Other DNA sequences in this specimen translate into the identical CDR3. The chain is built from TRBV6-5 and TRBJ1-3; D gene unclear. The CDR3 length is 15 residues. With 0 bases removed from V and 0 bases from J, the gap between germline ends came to 6 bases. Germline V gene sequence: CDR1 MNHEY, CDR2 SVGAGI. The CDR3 loop is CASSYSSGSGNTIYF. As DNA, the CDR3 is TGTGCCAGCAGTTACTCATCGGGCTCTGGAAACACCATATATTTT.

The chain recombines TRBV28 with TRBJ2-7; 8 nucleotides match TRBD2. CDR1 and CDR2 from the germline V gene are MDHEN and SYDVKM. J gave up 3 bases and V 9 bases, and 10 bases lay outside the gene matches. The CDR3 extends over 14 amino acids. The CDR3 loop reads CARRTGTRCYEQYF. CDR3 in DNA: TGTGCCAGAAGAACCGGGACTAGATGCTACGAGCAGTACTTC.

This clone was observed a single time. CDR3: CASSLVGGVYGYTF. Written as DNA, the CDR3 is TGTGCCAGCAGCCTTGTAGGGGGCGTTTATGGCTACACCTTC. This chain uses TRBV3-1 (or the pseudogene TRBV3-2) with TRBJ1-2; TRBD1 matches at 7 bases. Germline loops: CDR1 LGHDT, CDR2 YNNKEL (reference sequence). The CDR3 covers 14 residues. Losses at the gene ends were 4 bases for V and 5 bases for J; bases not matched to a gene: 7.

In nucleotides, the CDR3 is TGTGCCAGCAGCCTCCGGGACACGACACTAAACTACGAGCAGTACTTC. It codes for CASSLRDTTLNYEQYF. The chain links TRBV5-5 to TRBJ2-7; tentatively, D is TRBD1 (6 bases). Germline lookup yields CDR1 SGHKS and CDR2 YYEKEE (reference sequence). The CDR3 runs 16 residues. Trimming stripped 4 bases from V and 3 bases from J, with 20 bases between.

The chain couples TRBV6-5 to TRBJ2-7; tentative D call: TRBD2 (5 bases). Germline V gene sequence: CDR1 MNHEY, CDR2 SVGAGI. The germline V and J ends were trimmed by 4 bases and 2 bases, with 15 bases remaining between them. This CDR3 has 15 residues. Here the CDR3 DNA reads TGTGCCAGCAGTTCCCGACTAACAGCCACCTACGAGCAGTACTTC. It is translated as CASSSRLTATYEQYF.

This chain uses TRBV28 with TRBJ1-2, with D unresolved. CDR1 is MDHEN and CDR2 is SYDVKM in the germline V gene. The CDR3 totals 14 residues. V was pared by 4 bases and J by 5 bases, with 14 bases between. CDR3 DNA sequence: TGTGCCAGCAGTTCGCGGCTGGATGGGTATGGCTACACCTTC. Translation: CASSSRLDGYGYTF.